This T cell receptor beta chain was obtained from a study of cytomegalovirus exposure and HLA in healthy donors. Study-level results: Segments of the TCR beta V type were, in most cases, productive about 90% or about 30% of the time in an earlier analysis. Trimming of TCR beta V- and J-genes showed a link, identified in a later analysis, to a missense DCLRE1C variant. What a later analysis showed was that several of the most significant clusters appeared linked to common viral pathogens. Analyses of presence and absence presupposed an approximately uniform sequencing depth across donors.

Primers for the PCR totalled 60 Vbeta and 13 Jbeta. Clones were sequenced by immunoSEQ multiplex PCR, and TCRdb holds only the in-frame ones, with some missing. The data show roughly 130,000 clones, with around 85% seen just once and around 10% held by the top ten. The CDR3 spans 16 residues. V gave up 6 bases and J gave up 1 base; unmatched junction bases: 11. Germline loops: CDR1 MDHEN, CDR2 SYDVKM. Notes on this clone: Its antigen is unknown.

The chain carries TRBV28 and TRBJ2-7; 8 bases line up with TRBD1. This sequence originates from a woman aged 50 to 60 in good health and CMV-seropositive. Specimen: PBMCs. The CDR3 nucleotides read TGTGCCAGCAGCACCTCCGGGACAGGTCCTTCCTACGAGCAGTACTTC. Its translation is CASSTSGTGPSYEQYF.